The 14 T cell receptor beta chains below come from one sample, sequenced in a study of PD-L1 blockade in urothelial cancer. Some clones are missing from TCRdb's copy, which holds only in-frame ones; the method was immunoSEQ multiplex PCR. Among approximately 51,000 clones, just over 85% were seen once, and the ten largest hold roughly 20%. Sample time point: pretreatment peripheral blood. The source material was PBMCs, sampled around atezolizumab (anti-PD-L1) treatment. These receptors were collected from a man aged 55-75 years with urothelial cancer.

In its sample, this clone was seen a few times. The chain recombines TRBV29-1 with TRBJ1-1, with 9 bases matching TRBD1. Trimming at V came to 3 bases and at J to 4 bases, leaving 6 bases not matched to a gene. The CDR3 sequence is 14 residues long. Germline V CDR1 and CDR2: SQVTM, ANQGSEA. For the CDR3, the DNA is TGCAGCGTTGATTGGGACAGGGAGCCCACTGAAGCTTTCTTT. It specifies CSVDWDREPTEAFF.

The J gene is TRBJ2-7, the V gene TRBV19; D possibly corresponds to TRBD1 (5 bases). The CDR3 runs 14 residues. Trimming removed 9 bases at V and 0 bases at J, with 15 bases between. Germline CDR1 reads LNHDA; CDR2 reads SQIVND (reference sequence). The CDR3 DNA reads as TGTGCCAGCACCGACAGAGCGAGCTCCTACGAGCAGTACTTC. Its protein is CASTDRASSYEQYF.

The chain recombines TRBV28 with TRBJ1-6, with a weak D call TRBD1 (6 bases). The CDR3 contains 13 residues. Trimming pared 7 bases from V and 10 bases from J, leaving 14 bases between. Germline V CDR1 and CDR2: MDHEN, SYDVKM. CDR3 region: CASTHRAPSPLHF. In DNA, the CDR3 is TGTGCCAGCACCCACAGGGCCCCCTCACCCCTCCACTTT.

The gene calls are TRBV6-6 and TRBJ2-1, with D tentatively TRBD1 (6 bases). The length of the CDR3 is 11 residues. Germline-derived CDR1 and CDR2 are MNHNY and SVGAGI (reference sequence). With 0 bases removed from V and 12 bases from J, the gap between germline ends came to 6 bases. CDR3 amino acids: CASSYSTGQFF. The CDR3, as DNA: TGTGCCAGCAGTTACTCGACAGGGCAGTTCTTC.

The chain recombines TRBV5-1 with TRBJ2-5; 11 nucleotides agree with TRBD2. CDR3 size: 18 residues. Germline lookup yields CDR1 SGHRS and CDR2 YFSETQ. V gave up 4 bases and J gave up 1 base; unmatched junction bases: 12. The DNA for the CDR3 is TGCGCCAGCAGCGCAGGGACTAGCGGAACCCCCCCCCAAGAGACCCAGTACTTC. Residues: CASSAGTSGTPPQETQYF.

The chain couples TRBV10-1 to TRBJ2-4, with D tentatively TRBD2 (5 bases). There are 14 residues in the CDR3. V was clipped by 4 bases and J by 7 bases, with 14 bases between them. Germline-derived CDR1 and CDR2 are WNHNN and SYGVQD (reference sequence). The CDR3 loop is CASSANRDSNIQYF. Here the CDR3 DNA reads TGCGCCAGCAGTGCGAACCGGGATTCGAACATTCAGTACTTC.

This chain links TRBV5-4 with TRBJ2-7; D gene uncertain. Trimming took 3 bases from V and 7 from J, leaving 17 bases between them. Germline-derived CDR1 and CDR2 are SGHNT and YYREEE (reference sequence). CDR3 size: 14 residues. DNA of the CDR3: TGTGCCAGCAGCTCGACAAACCCAATCAAGGAGCAGTACTTC. Protein: CASSSTNPIKEQYF.

The chain employs TRBV7-8 and TRBJ2-7; 9 bases fit TRBD1. CDR3 length equals 14 residues. Per germline, CDR1 SGHVS and CDR2 FQNEAQ. Trimming cost V 5 bases and J 4 bases; bases outside gene matches: 6. The CDR3 reads CASSPRDREYEQYF. In DNA, the CDR3 is TGTGCCAGCAGCCCCCGGGACAGGGAATACGAGCAGTACTTC.

V usage is TRBV5-6 and J usage is TRBJ1-2; a weak D match, TRBD1 (6 bases). V was shortened by 5 bases and J by 4 bases, with 18 bases between the two germline ends. CDR1 SGHDT and CDR2 YYEEEE come from the germline V gene. This CDR3 has 15 residues. CDR3 DNA sequence: TGTGCCAGCAGGGGAACGGCGGGGGGCAGCTATGGCTACACCTTC. Amino acids: CASRGTAGGSYGYTF.

This rearrangement joins TRBV29-1 to TRBJ1-2, with 9 bases identical to TRBD1. The junction had 4 bases not matched to a gene; V was cut back by 2 bases and J by 3 bases. This CDR3 contains 14 residues. Germline V gene lookup returns CDR1 SQVTM and CDR2 ANQGSEA. CDR3 sequence (DNA): TGCAGCGTTGAAAGGAGACAGGGGGACTATGGCTACACCTTC. Translated: CSVERRQGDYGYTF.

The chain carries TRBV9 and TRBJ1-5, with 8 bases that match TRBD1. The germline V gene has CDR1 SGDLS and CDR2 YYNGEE. The CDR3 has 15 amino acids. Unmatched junction bases numbered 3, after V lost 4 bases and J lost 0 bases. The DNA for the CDR3 is TGTGCCAGCAGCCCAGGACAGGGTAGCAATCAGCCCCAGCATTTT. This translates into CASSPGQGSNQPQHF. The full variable domain, rest sourced from reference TRBV9 and TRBJ1-5, is DSGVTQTPKHLITATGQRVTLRCSPRSGDLSVYWYQQSLDQGLQFLIQYYNGEERAKGNILERFSAQQFPDLHSELNLSSLELGDSALYFCASSPGQGSNQPQHFGDGTRLSIL.

The chain links TRBV25-1 to TRBJ2-7; 8 bases fit TRBD1. V lost 1 base and J lost 5; bases outside the gene matches: 4. CDR1 and CDR2 from the germline V gene are MGHDK and SYGVNS. The CDR3 is 14 residues long. The CDR3 loop reads CASSEWGQANEQYF. In DNA, the CDR3 is TGTGCCAGCAGTGAATGGGGACAGGCCAACGAGCAGTACTTC.

This clone turned up a few times. The V call is TRBV29-1, the J call TRBJ2-4; D remains ambiguous. The CDR3 is made up of 10 amino acids. V gave up 6 bases and J gave up 5 bases, with 5 bases separating them. CDR1 and CDR2 from the germline V gene are SQVTM and ANQGSEA. CDR3 in amino acids: CSVQENIQYF. In DNA, the CDR3 is TGCAGCGTCCAGGAAAACATTCAGTACTTC.

The rearrangement uses TRBV12-5 and TRBJ1-1; D is possibly TRBD1 (5 bases). Between the trimmed V and J ends, which lost 6 bases and 6 bases, there was a span of 20 bases. This CDR3 is built from 15 residues. Germline CDR1 and CDR2: LGHNT and FRNRAP. The CDR3 DNA follows: TGTGCTAGTGGGTCCGATGGGGGGATCTTTGCTGAAGCTTTCTTT. It codes for CASGSDGGIFAEAFF.